This TCR beta chain was found in a study of tumor and adjacent non-tumor tissue in lung cancer. Study summary: Patients comprised roughly 12 adenocarcinoma, a couple of squamous cell carcinoma and 1 small cell lung cancer. Patients were aged roughly 31 to 76, 9 to 10 men and 4 to 6 women, stage I to III. About 4.2 million productive TCRbeta reads were obtained per sample on average.

RNA was extracted from bulk tissue without any cell sorting. This non-tumor lung sample came from over 3 cm beyond the tumor edge. Germline CDR1 and CDR2: MNHEY and SVGEGT. This CDR3 spans 12 amino acids. The ends were cut back, 6 bases at V and 7 bases at J, with 12 bases in the middle. Of note for this clonotype: Being one base from a much bigger clone, this may be a read error.

The library came from three nested PCR rounds adapted from ARM-PCR protocols. TCRdb analysed the multiplex PCR reads with MiXCR anew, one entry per CDR3 protein. The sample holds about 75,000 distinct CDR3 sequences; less than 75% are singletons and the top ten take about 30%. This clonotype originated in a woman between 45 and 60 years old with non-small cell lung cancer. Sequences were obtained from distant non-tumor lung tissue. This chain joins TRBV6-2 or TRBV6-3 and TRBJ2-5; D uncertain. The CDR3 sequence: CASRVVRATQYF. The CDR3 coding sequence is TGTGCCAGCAGAGTAGTCCGGGCGACCCAGTACTTC.